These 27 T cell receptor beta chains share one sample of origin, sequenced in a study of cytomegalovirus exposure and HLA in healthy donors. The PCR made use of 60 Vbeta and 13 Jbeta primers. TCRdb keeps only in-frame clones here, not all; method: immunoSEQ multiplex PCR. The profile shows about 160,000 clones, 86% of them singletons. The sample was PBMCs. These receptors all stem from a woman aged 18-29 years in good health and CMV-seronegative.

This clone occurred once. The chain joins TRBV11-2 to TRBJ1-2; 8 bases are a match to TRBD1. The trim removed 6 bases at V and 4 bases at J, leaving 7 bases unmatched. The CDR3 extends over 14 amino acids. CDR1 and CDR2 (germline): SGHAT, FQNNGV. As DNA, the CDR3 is TGTGCCAGCAGTCGACTTGGGACAGGCTATGGCTACACCTTC. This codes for CASSRLGTGYGYTF.

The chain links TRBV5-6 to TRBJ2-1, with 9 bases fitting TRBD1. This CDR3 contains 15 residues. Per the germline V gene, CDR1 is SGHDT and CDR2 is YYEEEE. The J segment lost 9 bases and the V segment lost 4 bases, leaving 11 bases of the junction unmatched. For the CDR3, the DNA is TGTGCCAGCAGCATAGGGACAGGGCCCTGGGGTGAGCAGTTCTTC. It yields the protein CASSIGTGPWGEQFF.

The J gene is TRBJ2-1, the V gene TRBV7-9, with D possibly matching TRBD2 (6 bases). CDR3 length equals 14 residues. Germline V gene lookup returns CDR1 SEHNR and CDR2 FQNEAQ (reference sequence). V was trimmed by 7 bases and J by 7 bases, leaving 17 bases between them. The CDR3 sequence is CASNGGRFYNEQFF. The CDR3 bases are TGTGCCAGCAACGGGGGACGGTTTTATAATGAGCAGTTCTTC.

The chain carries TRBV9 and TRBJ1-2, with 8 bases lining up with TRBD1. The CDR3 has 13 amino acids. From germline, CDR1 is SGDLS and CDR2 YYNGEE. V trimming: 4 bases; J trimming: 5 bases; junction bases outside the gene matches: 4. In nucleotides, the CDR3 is TGTGCCAGCAGCCTAAGGGACAGGTATGGCTACACCTTC. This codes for CASSLRDRYGYTF. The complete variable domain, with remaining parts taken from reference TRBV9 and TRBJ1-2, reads DSGVTQTPKHLITATGQRVTLRCSPRSGDLSVYWYQQSLDQGLQFLIQYYNGEERAKGNILERFSAQQFPDLHSELNLSSLELGDSALYFCASSLRDRYGYTFGSGTRLTVV.

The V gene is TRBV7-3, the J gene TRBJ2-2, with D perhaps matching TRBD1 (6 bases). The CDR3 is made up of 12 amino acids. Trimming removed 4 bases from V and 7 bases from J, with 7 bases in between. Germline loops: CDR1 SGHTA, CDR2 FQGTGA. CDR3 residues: CASSSGDGELFF. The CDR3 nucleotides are TGTGCCAGCAGCTCAGGGGACGGGGAGCTGTTTTTT.

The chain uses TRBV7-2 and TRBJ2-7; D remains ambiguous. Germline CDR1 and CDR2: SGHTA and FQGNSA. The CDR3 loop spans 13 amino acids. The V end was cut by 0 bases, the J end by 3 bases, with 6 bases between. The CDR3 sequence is CASSLALYYEQYF. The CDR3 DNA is TGTGCCAGCAGCTTAGCTCTTTACTACGAGCAGTACTTC.

The CDR3 sequence is CASSLGGNTEAFF. The CDR3 region has the DNA TGTGCCAGCAGCTTGGGCGGGAACACTGAAGCTTTCTTT. V usage is TRBV5-6 and J usage is TRBJ1-1; D ambiguous. The CDR3 covers 13 residues. Per germline, CDR1 SGHDT and CDR2 YYEEEE. V dropped 0 bases and J dropped 1 base, with 4 bases sitting between them.

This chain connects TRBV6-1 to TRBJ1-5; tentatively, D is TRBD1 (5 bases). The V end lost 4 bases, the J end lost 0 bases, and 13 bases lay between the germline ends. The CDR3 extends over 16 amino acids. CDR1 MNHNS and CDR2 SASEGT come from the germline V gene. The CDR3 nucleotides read TGTGCCAGCAGTGGATCCTTCGGGGGTAGCAATCAGCCCCAGCATTTT. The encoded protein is CASSGSFGGSNQPQHF.

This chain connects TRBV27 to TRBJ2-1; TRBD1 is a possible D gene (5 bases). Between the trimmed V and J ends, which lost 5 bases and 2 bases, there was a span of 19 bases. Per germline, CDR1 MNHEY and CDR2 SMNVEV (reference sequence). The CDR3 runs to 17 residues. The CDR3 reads CASSPLLSRVTYNEQFF. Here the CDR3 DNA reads TGTGCCAGCAGTCCCCTTTTGAGCAGGGTAACCTACAATGAGCAGTTCTTC.

The CDR3 is CASRRDRPAYEQYF. The CDR3 nucleotides read TGTGCCAGCAGGCGGGACAGGCCCGCCTACGAGCAGTACTTC. V is TRBV28 and J is TRBJ2-5; TRBD1 matches at 8 bases. Judging by the DNA end, TRBJ2-7 fits better; the J call may be wrong. The germline CDR1 and CDR2 sequences are MDHEN and SYDVKM. This CDR3 is built from 14 residues.

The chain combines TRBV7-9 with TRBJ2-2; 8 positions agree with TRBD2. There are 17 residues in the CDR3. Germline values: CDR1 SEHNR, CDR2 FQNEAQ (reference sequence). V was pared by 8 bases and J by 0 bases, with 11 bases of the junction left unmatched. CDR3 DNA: TGTGCCAGCGGCCGAGGGAGAGCGGGAGCGAACACCGGGGAGCTGTTTTTT. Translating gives CASGRGRAGANTGELFF.

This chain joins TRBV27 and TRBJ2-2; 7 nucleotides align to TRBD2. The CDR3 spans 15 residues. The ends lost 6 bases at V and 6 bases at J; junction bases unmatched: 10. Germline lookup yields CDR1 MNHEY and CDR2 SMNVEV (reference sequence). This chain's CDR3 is CASSPAREISGELFF. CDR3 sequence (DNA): TGTGCCAGCAGCCCAGCGCGGGAGATTTCCGGGGAGCTGTTTTTT.

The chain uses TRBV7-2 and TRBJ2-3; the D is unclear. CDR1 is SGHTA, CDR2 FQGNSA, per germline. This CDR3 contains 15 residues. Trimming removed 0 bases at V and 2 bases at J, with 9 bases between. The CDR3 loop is CASSLAAPYTDTQYF. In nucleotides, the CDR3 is TGTGCCAGCAGCTTAGCGGCCCCTTACACAGATACGCAGTATTTT.

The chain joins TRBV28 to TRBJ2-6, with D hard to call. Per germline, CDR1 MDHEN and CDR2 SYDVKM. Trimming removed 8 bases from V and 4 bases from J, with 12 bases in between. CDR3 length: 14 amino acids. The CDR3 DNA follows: TGTGCCAGCGCTGTCCGGTCCGGGGCCAACGTCCTGACTTTC. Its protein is CASAVRSGANVLTF.

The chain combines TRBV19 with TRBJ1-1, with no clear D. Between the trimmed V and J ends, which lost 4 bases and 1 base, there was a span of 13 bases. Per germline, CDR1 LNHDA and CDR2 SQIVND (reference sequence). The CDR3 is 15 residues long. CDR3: CASSTLPNWNTEAFF. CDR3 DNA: TGTGCCAGTAGTACCCTACCCAACTGGAACACTGAAGCTTTCTTT.

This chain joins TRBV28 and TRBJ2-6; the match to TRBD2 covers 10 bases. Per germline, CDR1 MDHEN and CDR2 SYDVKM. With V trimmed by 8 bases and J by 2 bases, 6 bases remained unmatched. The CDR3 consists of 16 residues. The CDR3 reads CASQLAGETGANVLTF. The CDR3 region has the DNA TGTGCCAGCCAGCTAGCGGGAGAAACTGGGGCCAACGTCCTGACTTTC.

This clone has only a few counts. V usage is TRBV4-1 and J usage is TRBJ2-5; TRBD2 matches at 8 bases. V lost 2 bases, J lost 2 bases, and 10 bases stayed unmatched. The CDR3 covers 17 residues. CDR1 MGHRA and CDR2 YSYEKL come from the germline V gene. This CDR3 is CASSQRVAGIAQETQYF. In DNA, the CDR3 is TGCGCCAGCAGCCAAAGGGTAGCGGGGATCGCGCAAGAGACCCAGTACTTC.

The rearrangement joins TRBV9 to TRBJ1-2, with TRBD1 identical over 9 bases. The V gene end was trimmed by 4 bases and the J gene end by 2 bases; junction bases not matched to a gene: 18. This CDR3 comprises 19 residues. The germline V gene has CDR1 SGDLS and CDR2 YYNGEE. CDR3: CASSQPYSLRDRANYGYTF. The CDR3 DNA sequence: TGTGCCAGCAGCCAACCATATTCACTCCGGGACAGGGCCAACTATGGCTACACCTTC.

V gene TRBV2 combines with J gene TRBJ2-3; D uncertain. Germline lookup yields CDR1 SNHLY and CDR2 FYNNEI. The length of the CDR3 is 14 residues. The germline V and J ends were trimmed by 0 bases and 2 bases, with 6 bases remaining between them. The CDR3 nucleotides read TGTGCCAGCAGTGAAGCGGCGGACACAGATACGCAGTATTTT. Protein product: CASSEAADTDTQYF. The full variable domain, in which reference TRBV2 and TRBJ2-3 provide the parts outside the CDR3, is EPEVTQTPSHQVTQMGQEVILRCVPISNHLYFYWYRQILGQKVEFLVSFYNNEISEKSEIFDDQFSVERPDGSNFTLKIRSTKLEDSAMYFCASSEAADTDTQYFGPGTRLTVL.

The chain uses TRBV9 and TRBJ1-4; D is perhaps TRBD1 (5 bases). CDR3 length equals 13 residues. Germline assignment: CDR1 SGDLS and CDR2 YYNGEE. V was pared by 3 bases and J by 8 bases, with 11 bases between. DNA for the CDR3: TGTGCCAGCAGCGCTGCAGGGTACGAAAAACTGTTTTTT. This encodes CASSAAGYEKLFF. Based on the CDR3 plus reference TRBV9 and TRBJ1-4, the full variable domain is DSGVTQTPKHLITATGQRVTLRCSPRSGDLSVYWYQQSLDQGLQFLIQYYNGEERAKGNILERFSAQQFPDLHSELNLSSLELGDSALYFCASSAAGYEKLFFGSGTQLSVL.

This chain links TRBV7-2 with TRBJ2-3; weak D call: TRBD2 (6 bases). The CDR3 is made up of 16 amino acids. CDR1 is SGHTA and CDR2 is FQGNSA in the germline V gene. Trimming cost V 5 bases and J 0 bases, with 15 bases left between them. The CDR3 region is CASSGYSGPSTDTQYF. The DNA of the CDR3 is TGTGCCAGCAGCGGATATAGCGGACCTAGCACAGATACGCAGTATTTT.

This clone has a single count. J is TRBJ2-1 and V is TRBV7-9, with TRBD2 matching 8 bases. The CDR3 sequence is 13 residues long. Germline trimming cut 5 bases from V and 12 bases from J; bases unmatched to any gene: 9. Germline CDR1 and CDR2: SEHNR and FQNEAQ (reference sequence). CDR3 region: CASSPVGGLGQFF. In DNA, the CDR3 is TGTGCCAGCAGCCCCGTGGGGGGACTAGGGCAGTTCTTC.

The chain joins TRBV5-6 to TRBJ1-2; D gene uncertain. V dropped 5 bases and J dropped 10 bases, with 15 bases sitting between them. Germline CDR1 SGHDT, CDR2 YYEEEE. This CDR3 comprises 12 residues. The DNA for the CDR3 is TGTGCCAGCAGTTCCGGCCCACTAAACTACACCTTC. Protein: CASSSGPLNYTF.

The CDR3 DNA follows: TGCGCCAGCAGCCATCCCCCACGGGGGGGGCCCCGTAGAGAGACCCAGTACTTC. Amino acids: CASSHPPRGGPRRETQYF. The chain links TRBV4-1 to TRBJ2-5; 8 nucleotides align to TRBD2. The CDR3 runs 18 residues. The germline gives CDR1 MGHRA, CDR2 YSYEKL. Unmatched junction bases numbered 16, after V lost 3 bases and J lost 4 bases.

The CDR3 reads CASSNDGRGSNQPQHF. CDR3 in DNA: TGTGCCAGCAGCAACGACGGGAGGGGTAGTAATCAGCCCCAGCATTTT. The chain is built from TRBV7-8 and TRBJ1-5, with D tentatively TRBD1 (5 bases). Trimming took off 5 bases at V and 4 bases at J, with 18 bases between the two ends. The CDR3 is 16 amino acids. Germline values: CDR1 SGHVS, CDR2 FQNEAQ.

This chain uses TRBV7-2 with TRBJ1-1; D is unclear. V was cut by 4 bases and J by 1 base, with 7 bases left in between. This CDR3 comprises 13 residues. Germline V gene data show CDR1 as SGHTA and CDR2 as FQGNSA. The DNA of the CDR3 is TGTGCCAGCAGCTCCCAGGAGAACACTGAAGCTTTCTTT. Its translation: CASSSQENTEAFF. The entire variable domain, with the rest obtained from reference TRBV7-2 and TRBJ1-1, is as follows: GAGVSQSPSNKVTEKGKDVELRCDPISGHTALYWYRQSLGQGLEFLIYFQGNSAPDKSGLPSDRFSAERTGGSVSTLTIQRTQQEDSAVYLCASSSQENTEAFFGQGTRLTVV.

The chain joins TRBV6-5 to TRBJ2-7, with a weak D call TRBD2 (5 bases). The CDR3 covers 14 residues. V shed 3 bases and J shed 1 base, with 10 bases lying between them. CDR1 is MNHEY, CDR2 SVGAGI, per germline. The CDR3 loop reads CASSYNRGSYEQYF. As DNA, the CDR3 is TGTGCCAGCAGTTATAATCGGGGTTCCTACGAGCAGTACTTC.